Each of the 20 T cell receptor beta chains below was sequenced from the same sample in a study of blood T cell repertoires in COVID-19 (dated by TCRdb to the early 2020s). The protocol used for the library was the immunoSEQ multiplex PCR assay. TCRdb took this table from immuneACCESS and kept in-frame rearrangements with V and J called. Such tables lack part of the clones; where checked against another copy, unresolved V genes explain under half of the gap, and the rest is unexplained. For this sample there are more than 200,000 clones; about 88% appear just once. About 1.7% of the sample is in the top ten clones. Sequencing was performed on peripheral blood. Every receptor here comes from a man between 65 and 85 years old with acute or convalescent COVID-19.

The chain carries TRBV12-3 or TRBV12-4 and TRBJ2-5, with D uncertain. The length of the CDR3 is 11 residues. Trimming took 5 bases from V and 7 from J, leaving 8 bases between them. The CDR3: CASSIRGTQYF. The CDR3 region has the DNA TGTGCCAGCAGTATAAGAGGGACCCAGTACTTC.

This sequence joins TRBV7-2 and TRBJ1-5; D may be TRBD1 (5 bases). In germline, CDR1 is SGHTA, CDR2 FQGNSA. The CDR3 runs 17 residues. V was shortened by 5 bases and J by 5 bases, with 22 bases between the two germline ends. The CDR3 loop is CASSPRLGTGEHQPQHF. In nucleotides, the CDR3 is TGTGCCAGCAGCCCAAGACTCGGGACGGGGGAACATCAGCCCCAGCATTTT.

The chain uses TRBV9 and TRBJ1-5; the D is unclear. Looked up from germline, CDR1 is SGDLS and CDR2 is YYNGEE. V was clipped by 2 bases and J by 4 bases, with 10 bases between them. The length of the CDR3 is 14 residues. The CDR3 DNA sequence: TGTGCCAGCAGCGTGGGAGCCCAAAATCAGCCCCAGCATTTT. It codes for CASSVGAQNQPQHF. The full variable domain, completed using reference TRBV9 and TRBJ1-5, is DSGVTQTPKHLITATGQRVTLRCSPRSGDLSVYWYQQSLDQGLQFLIQYYNGEERAKGNILERFSAQQFPDLHSELNLSSLELGDSALYFCASSVGAQNQPQHFGDGTRLSIL.

The rearrangement links TRBV12-3 or TRBV12-4 to TRBJ1-5, with D unresolved. Deletions cut 4 bases from V and 4 bases from J, with 8 bases between. The CDR3 consists of 13 residues. The CDR3 DNA reads as TGTGCCAGCAGTTGGTCCGAGAATCAGCCCCAGCATTTT. It encodes CASSWSENQPQHF.

The chain links TRBV5-4 to TRBJ2-3; maybe TRBD1 (6 bases). Germline-derived CDR1 and CDR2 are SGHNT and YYREEE (reference sequence). Trimming stripped 2 bases from V and 3 bases from J, with 13 bases between. This CDR3 spans 15 amino acids. The CDR3 region has the DNA TGTGCCAGCAGCTTAGTCCTAGGGGGAACAGATACGCAGTATTTT. This codes for CASSLVLGGTDTQYF.

V and J are TRBV19 and TRBJ2-2, with D perhaps TRBD1 (5 bases). CDR3 length: 16 residues. The germline V gene encodes CDR1 LNHDA and CDR2 SQIVND (reference sequence). V was shortened by 5 bases and J by 0 bases, with 13 bases between the two germline ends. CDR3 protein: CASSLQVNTNTGELFF. The CDR3 DNA follows: TGTGCCAGTAGTTTACAGGTTAATACGAACACCGGGGAGCTGTTTTTT.

The chain uses TRBV7-9 and TRBJ1-2; D not resolved. The germline V and J ends were trimmed by 3 bases and 4 bases, with 9 bases remaining between them. Germline V gives CDR1 SEHNR, CDR2 FQNEAQ (reference sequence). This CDR3 has 13 amino acids. The CDR3, as DNA: TGTGCCAGCAGCTTGGCCAATCTCTATGGCTACACCTTC. Residues: CASSLANLYGYTF.

The rearrangement joins TRBV2 to TRBJ1-5; 8 positions match TRBD1. The length of the CDR3 is 14 residues. Germline CDR1 is SNHLY and CDR2 is FYNNEI. Trimming cost V 4 bases and J 2 bases; bases outside gene matches: 1. CDR3 nucleotide sequence: TGTGCCAGCAGTGCGGGACAGGGCAATCAGCCCCAGCATTTT. This codes for CASSAGQGNQPQHF.

This rearrangement joins TRBV2 to TRBJ1-1, with a weak D call TRBD1 (5 bases). Deletions cut 7 bases from V and 4 bases from J, with 19 bases between. This CDR3 has 15 amino acids. Germline values: CDR1 SNHLY, CDR2 FYNNEI. CDR3 loop: CASTKDVQGGTEAFF. The CDR3 region has the DNA TGTGCCAGCACCAAAGATGTCCAGGGAGGCACTGAAGCTTTCTTT. Using reference TRBV2 and TRBJ1-1 for the parts outside the CDR3, the full variable domain is EPEVTQTPSHQVTQMGQEVILRCVPISNHLYFYWYRQILGQKVEFLVSFYNNEISEKSEIFDDQFSVERPDGSNFTLKIRSTKLEDSAMYFCASTKDVQGGTEAFFGQGTRLTVV.

This chain joins TRBV28 and TRBJ2-1, with a tentative D call TRBD2 (8 bases). In germline, CDR1 is MDHEN, CDR2 SYDVKM. The V end lost 6 bases, the J end lost 13 bases, and 22 bases lay between the germline ends. The CDR3 is 14 residues long. CDR3 protein: CASSQAGGQFFQFF. CDR3 DNA: TGTGCCAGCAGCCAGGCGGGGGGACAGTTCTTCCAGTTCTTC. Combining the CDR3 with reference TRBV28 and TRBJ2-1 gives the whole variable domain DVKVTQSSRYLVKRTGEKVFLECVQDMDHENMFWYRQDPGLGLRLIYFSYDVKMKEKGDIPEGYSVSREKKERFSLILESASTNQTSMYLCASSQAGGQFFQFFGPGTRLTVL.

This chain links TRBV4-2 with TRBJ2-7, with D perhaps TRBD2 (5 bases). V dropped 4 bases and J dropped 4 bases, with 17 bases sitting between them. This CDR3 contains 15 residues. The germline V gene encodes CDR1 LGHNA and CDR2 YNFKEQ. The CDR3 bases are TGTGCCAGCAGCCCTCCCGGTGGACTGGGTTACGAGCAGTACTTC. This translates into CASSPPGGLGYEQYF.

The gene calls are TRBV6-5 and TRBJ2-3, with 9 bases matching TRBD2. The CDR3 spans 15 residues. Germline trimming cut 2 bases from V and 5 bases from J; bases unmatched to any gene: 5. Germline assignment: CDR1 MNHEY and CDR2 SVGAGI. CDR3: CASSYKAGGGDTQYF. The CDR3 DNA is TGTGCCAGCAGTTACAAGGCGGGAGGGGGAGATACGCAGTATTTT.

J is TRBJ2-2 and V is TRBV7-9; 13 nucleotides align to TRBD2. The CDR3 extends over 15 amino acids. V shed 5 bases and J 6 bases; nucleotides not matched to a gene: 3. Germline V CDR1 and CDR2: SEHNR, FQNEAQ (reference sequence). CDR3: CASSNGLAGAGELFF. CDR3 sequence (DNA): TGTGCCAGCAGCAACGGACTAGCGGGAGCCGGGGAGCTGTTTTTT.

The chain carries TRBV5-1 and TRBJ2-7; no clear D gene. Trimming cost V 4 bases and J 9 bases, with 14 bases left between them. This CDR3 contains 12 residues. In germline, CDR1 is SGHRS, CDR2 YFSETQ. The CDR3 DNA reads TGCGCCAGCAGCCTAGACCCGGAGAGGCAGTACTTC. Protein: CASSLDPERQYF.

This chain connects TRBV29-1 to TRBJ2-7; 10 bases agree with TRBD2. Looked up from germline, CDR1 is SQVTM and CDR2 is ANQGSEA. The CDR3 contains 12 residues. The trim removed 5 bases at V and 3 bases at J, leaving 1 base unmatched. CDR3 residues: CSVWTSGYEQYF. CDR3 nucleotides: TGCAGCGTTTGGACTAGCGGCTACGAGCAGTACTTC.

The chain employs TRBV6-7 and TRBJ2-3; D is uncertain. TRBV6-7 is labeled an ORF, and its function is uncertain. The CDR3 is 13 amino acids. V lost 9 bases to trimming and J lost 0 bases, with 10 bases between them. The CDR3 reads CARTAPSTDTQYF. CDR3 DNA: TGTGCCAGGACTGCCCCTAGCACAGATACGCAGTATTTT.

The rearrangement joins TRBV10-3 to TRBJ1-1; D might be TRBD1 (5 bases). V shed 0 bases and J shed 6 bases, with 11 bases lying between them. This CDR3 has 14 residues. From germline, CDR1 is ENHRY and CDR2 SYGVKD. This CDR3 is CAISESGGDPEAFF. The CDR3 coding sequence is TGTGCCATCAGTGAGTCGGGGGGGGACCCTGAAGCTTTCTTT.

V and J are TRBV5-1 and TRBJ2-7; 12 bases fit TRBD1. Germline lookup yields CDR1 SGHRS and CDR2 YFSETQ. CDR3 length: 16 amino acids. J gave up 6 bases and V 0 bases, and 7 bases lay outside the gene matches. The CDR3 loop is CASSLGLGTGGSEQYF. CDR3 nucleotide sequence: TGCGCCAGCAGCTTGGGGCTGGGGACAGGGGGCTCCGAGCAGTACTTC. Drawing the rest from reference TRBV5-1 and TRBJ2-7, the complete variable domain is KAGVTQTPRYLIKTRGQQVTLSCSPISGHRSVSWYQQTPGQGLQFLFEYFSETQRNKGNFPGRFSGRQFSNSRSEMNVSTLELGDSALYLCASSLGLGTGGSEQYFGPGTRLTVT.

This CDR3 reads CATSDGQANTEAFF. CDR3 bases: TGTGCCACCAGTGATGGACAGGCCAACACTGAAGCTTTCTTT. V usage is TRBV24-1 and J usage is TRBJ1-1; 7 bases are shared with TRBD1. The CDR3 is 14 residues long. CDR1 KGHDR and CDR2 SFDVKD come from the germline V gene. V gave up 3 bases and J gave up 2 bases; unmatched junction bases: 2.

This chain links TRBV20-1 with TRBJ2-1, with 11 bases identical to TRBD2. The CDR3 has 13 amino acids. Germline lookup yields CDR1 DFQATT and CDR2 SNEGSKA (reference sequence). V was pared by 5 bases and J by 9 bases, with 6 bases of the junction left unmatched. The DNA of the CDR3 is TGCAGTGCTGGTGGGACTAGCGGAGTTGAGCAGTTCTTC. Amino acids: CSAGGTSGVEQFF.